This section outlines one T cell receptor (beta chain) sequence together with its context. Its target is not known. The source of the sample is a study of molecular identifiers for immune sequencing clone quantification. Libraries of bulk TCR were made by previously described methods (with listed TCR primers). TCRdb reprocessed the PCR reads via MiXCR and lists one record per CDR3 protein. Among around 89,000 distinct CDR3 sequences listed, around 17% were seen once. Study-wide results and limits: Spiked-in Jurkat TCR RNA corresponding to one cell was reported as detectable against more than 950,000 naive cells.

CDR1 is SQVTM and CDR2 is ANQGSEA in the germline V gene. Trimming stripped 4 bases from V and 2 bases from J, with 15 bases between. This CDR3 contains 16 residues. The TCR originated in a human donor in good health. Some libraries in this study had Jurkat cell RNA spiked in. The chain recombines TRBV29-1 with TRBJ2-6; D remains ambiguous. Sequencing was performed on naive CD8+ T cells from blood, with Jurkat cell RNA spiked in. Subset defined: FACS-sorted CD8+CD4-CCR7+CD45RA+ naive T cells. CDR3 DNA: TGCAGCGTTGGATCAGGAGTTCCGGCTGGGGCCAACGTCCTGACTTTC. This codes for CSVGSGVPAGANVLTF.